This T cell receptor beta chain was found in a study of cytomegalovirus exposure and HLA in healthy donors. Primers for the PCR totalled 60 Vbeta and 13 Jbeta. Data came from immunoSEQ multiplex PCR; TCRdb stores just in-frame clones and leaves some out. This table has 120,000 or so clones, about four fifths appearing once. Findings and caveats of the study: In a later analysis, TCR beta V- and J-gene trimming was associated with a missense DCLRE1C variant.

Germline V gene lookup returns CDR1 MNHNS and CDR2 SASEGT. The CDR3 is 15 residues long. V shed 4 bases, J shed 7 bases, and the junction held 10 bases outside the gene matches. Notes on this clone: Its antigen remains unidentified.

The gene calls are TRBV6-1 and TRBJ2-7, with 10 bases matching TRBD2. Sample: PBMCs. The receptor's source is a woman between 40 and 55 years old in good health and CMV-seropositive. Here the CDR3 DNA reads TGTGCCAGCAGTGTTGGACTAGCGGTGTTAGGGGAGCAGTACTTC. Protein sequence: CASSVGLAVLGEQYF.